This T cell receptor (beta chain) was documented in a study of molecular identifiers for immune sequencing clone quantification. The use of previously described methods and listed TCR primers produced the bulk TCR libraries. TCRdb independently ran MiXCR on the PCR reads; one entry per CDR3 protein. The sample lists over 85,000 distinct CDR3 sequences, around a fifth occurring once. This clonotype has at least ten counts. From around 20,000 to 1,000,000 sorted cells, naive CD8 libraries were generated with 10%, 30% or 50% RNA. V lost 3 bases and J lost 0, with 10 bases in between. The CDR3 contains 15 residues. The germline V gene has CDR1 MNHEY and CDR2 SMNVEV (reference sequence).

The TCR was taken from a human donor in good health. Some libraries in this study had Jurkat cell RNA spiked in. Source material: naive CD8+ T cells from blood, with Jurkat cell RNA spiked in. Sample subset: FACS-sorted CD8+CD4-CCR7+CD45RA+ naive T cells. The rearrangement uses TRBV27 and TRBJ2-3; a possible D gene is TRBD1 (6 bases). The CDR3: CASSFTGRSTDTQYF. The CDR3 nucleotides read TGTGCCAGCAGTTTTACAGGGCGAAGCACAGATACGCAGTATTTT.